Described below is a single TCR beta chain sequence and its context. The target antigen is unknown. PCR was performed using 60 Vbeta and 13 Jbeta primers. In the original analysis: Tens of millions of unique TCR beta chains, 10 million to 14 million shared, were counted in a later analysis. Here immunoSEQ multiplex PCR was the method, and the copy in TCRdb shows in-frame clones only, minus some. D and trimming come from the DNA, and the V and J calls and clone size come from that table. The sample shows under 140,000 clones, 60% to 85% of them seen only once. CDR3 size: 15 residues. The germline V and J ends were trimmed by 1 base and 3 bases, with 11 bases remaining between them. CDR1 and CDR2 from the germline V gene are SGHRS and YFSETQ. The data originate from a study of cytomegalovirus exposure and HLA in healthy donors. At the time of sampling, donors were nominally healthy, though unrecorded immune exposures were likely.

General study points: The number of N-insertions in an Asian-associated ancestry cluster was reportedly below the approximately 700-donor mean in a later analysis. More clonal expansion characterized HLA-associated TCR beta chains than equally common others in a later analysis.

The sample comprised PBMCs. The receptor was derived from a woman aged 55-69 years in good health and CMV-seropositive. V usage is TRBV5-1 and J usage is TRBJ1-3; maybe TRBD1 (5 bases). The CDR3 loop is CASSLYSGGGNTIYF. DNA for the CDR3: TGCGCCAGCAGCTTGTATTCCGGGGGTGGAAACACCATATATTTT.